Listed below are T cell receptor beta chains from one sample, sequenced in a study of cytomegalovirus exposure and HLA in healthy donors. Repertoires were generated with immunoSEQ multiplex PCR, while TCRdb's copy carries only in-frame clones and drops some. The data hold fewer than 200,000 clones, with approximately 80% observed a single time. Material: PBMCs. All receptors derive from a man aged 25 to 40 in good health and CMV-seronegative. Both conserved end residues are part of each CDR3. The D gene is left open where the match is weak. Clone size is stated in some rows and not others, as once, few, many or a class when expanded.

J: TRBJ2-2; V: TRBV11-2; D: -; size: few; CDR3: CASETGELFF; DNA: TGTGCCAGCGAGACCGGGGAGCTGTTTTTT
J: TRBJ2-3; V: TRBV10-3; D: -; size: -; CDR3: CAIRRGLVSDTQYF; DNA: TGTGCCATCAGAAGGGGGTTGGTGTCAGATACGCAGTATTTT
J: TRBJ2-7; V: TRBV29-1; D: TRBD2; size: -; CDR3: CSVSGTASSYEQYF; DNA: TGCAGCGTTAGCGGGACGGCTAGCTCCTACGAGCAGTACTTC
J: TRBJ1-1; V: TRBV28; D: -; size: -; CDR3: CASRQAENTEAFF; DNA: TGTGCCAGCAGACAGGCGGAGAACACTGAAGCTTTCTTT
J: TRBJ2-3; V: TRBV6-5; D: TRBD2; size: -; CDR3: CASSRGGADTQYF; DNA: TGTGCCAGCAGCCGCGGGGGGGCAGATACGCAGTATTTT
J: TRBJ1-3; V: TRBV4-3; D: -; size: -; CDR3: CASSRQNSGNTIYF; DNA: TGCGCCAGCAGCAGACAGAACTCTGGAAACACCATATATTTT
J: TRBJ1-2; V: TRBV20-1; D: -; size: -; CDR3: CSASAGNGYTF; DNA: TGCAGTGCTAGTGCAGGGAATGGCTACACCTTC
J: TRBJ1-4; V: TRBV6-1; D: TRBD1; size: few; CDR3: CASSESTGTNEKLFF; DNA: TGTGCCAGCAGTGAGTCGACAGGGACTAATGAAAAACTGTTTTTT
J: TRBJ2-1; V: TRBV19; D: TRBD2; size: once; CDR3: CASSIPVRASGTNEQFF; DNA: TGTGCCAGTAGTATACCGGTTAGGGCTAGCGGCACCAATGAGCAGTTCTTC
J: TRBJ1-5; V: TRBV19; D: TRBD1; size: -; CDR3: CASRLPGTANNQPQHF; DNA: TGTGCCAGTAGGTTACCCGGGACAGCTAACAATCAGCCCCAGCATTTT
J: TRBJ2-1; V: TRBV7-8; D: -; size: -; CDR3: CASSRPKSYNEQFF; DNA: TGTGCCAGCAGCCGTCCTAAATCCTACAATGAGCAGTTCTTC
J: TRBJ1-4; V: TRBV11-2; D: -; size: -; CDR3: CASSLDGSSVREKLFF; DNA: TGTGCCAGCAGCTTAGATGGCAGTAGCGTTCGGGAAAAACTGTTTTTT
J: TRBJ1-6; V: TRBV6-5; D: TRBD1; size: once; CDR3: CASSYPQGVLHF; DNA: TGTGCCAGCAGTTACCCTCAGGGGGTCCTCCACTTT
J: TRBJ2-7; V: TRBV7-2; D: -; size: -; CDR3: CASSFGDRTYEQYF; DNA: TGTGCCAGCAGCTTCGGTGACAGGACCTACGAGCAGTACTTC
J: TRBJ2-1; V: TRBV4-3; D: TRBD2; size: -; CDR3: CASSQETSGFLSYNEQFF; DNA: TGCGCCAGCAGCCAAGAGACTAGCGGGTTCCTCTCCTACAATGAGCAGTTCTTC
J: TRBJ1-2; V: TRBV28; D: TRBD1; size: -; CDR3: CASSLSPQGVSYGYTF; DNA: TGTGCCAGCAGTTTATCTCCCCAGGGGGTTTCCTATGGCTACACCTTC
J: TRBJ2-7; V: TRBV7-9; D: TRBD1; size: -; CDR3: CASSGTVYEQYF; DNA: TGTGCCAGCAGCGGGACAGTCTACGAGCAGTACTTC
J: TRBJ1-3; V: TRBV5-4; D: -; size: once; CDR3: CASSLELGVSGNTIYF; DNA: TGTGCCAGCAGCTTGGAACTGGGAGTCTCTGGAAACACCATATATTTT
J: TRBJ2-7; V: TRBV11-2; D: TRBD2; size: -; CDR3: CASSPTSGRRTTQYF; DNA: TGTGCCAGCAGCCCCACTAGCGGGAGAAGAACTACTCAGTACTTC
J: TRBJ2-3; V: TRBV4-3; D: -; size: -; CDR3: CASSSSVGRTDTQYF; DNA: TGCGCCAGCAGCTCCTCAGTGGGGCGCACAGATACGCAGTATTTT
J: TRBJ2-3; V: TRBV28; D: -; size: -; CDR3: CASSPLDTQYF; DNA: TGTGCCAGCAGTCCTCTAGATACGCAGTATTTT
J: TRBJ2-1; V: TRBV15; D: TRBD2; size: once; CDR3: CATGGVLPNEQFF; DNA: TGTGCCACCGGGGGGGTCTTACCGAATGAGCAGTTCTTC
J: TRBJ2-7; V: TRBV10-3; D: TRBD2; size: -; CDR3: CAIMSGGEQYF; DNA: TGTGCCATCATGAGCGGGGGCGAGCAGTACTTC